Each of the 26 T cell receptor beta chains below was sequenced from the same sample in a study of control samples from healthy donors and cancer patients. Assay: immunoSEQ multiplex PCR; the TCRdb copy retains only in-frame clones and omits some. Here the sample spans tens of thousands of clones, roughly 87% being singletons. Input material: PBMCs. These receptors all stem from a man in his fifties or sixties with colorectal cancer.

This rearrangement joins TRBV7-8 to TRBJ2-7; 9 bases agree with TRBD1. Germline CDR1 is SGHVS and CDR2 is FQNEAQ. The CDR3 length is 15 residues. The trim removed 2 bases at V and 4 bases at J, leaving 6 bases unmatched. The CDR3 is CASSLTGQGLYEQYF. The CDR3 DNA is TGTGCCAGCAGCTTAACGGGACAGGGACTTTACGAGCAGTACTTC.

The J gene is TRBJ2-5, the V gene TRBV5-1; the D is unclear. With 3 bases removed from V and 2 bases from J, the gap between germline ends came to 8 bases. The germline V gene has CDR1 SGHRS and CDR2 YFSETQ. This CDR3 is 13 amino acids long. The CDR3 DNA reads TGCGCCAGCAGCTCTGACCCTCAAGAGACCCAGTACTTC. Translating gives CASSSDPQETQYF.

This chain connects TRBV18 to TRBJ2-1; TRBD2 aligns across 10 bases. The junction had 5 bases not matched to a gene; V was cut back by 4 bases and J by 2 bases. The length of the CDR3 is 16 residues. Germline CDR1 KGHSH, CDR2 LQKENI. DNA of the CDR3: TGTGCCAGCTCACGCCAGCGGGGGGGCCCCTACAATGAGCAGTTCTTC. Amino acids: CASSRQRGGPYNEQFF.

The chain carries TRBV19 and TRBJ1-5; D perhaps matches TRBD1 (6 bases). This CDR3 contains 15 residues. Germline V gene lookup returns CDR1 LNHDA and CDR2 SQIVND (reference sequence). V was trimmed by 7 bases and J by 2 bases, leaving 15 bases between them. CDR3 protein: CASIPRGGGNQPQHF. In DNA form, the CDR3 reads TGTGCCAGTATCCCGAGGGGGGGTGGCAATCAGCCCCAGCATTTT.

This chain links TRBV12-5 with TRBJ2-3; a weak D match, TRBD2 (5 bases). Germline CDR1 LGHNT, CDR2 FRNRAP. The CDR3 consists of 15 residues. V was clipped by 3 bases and J by 6 bases, with 16 bases between them. DNA of the CDR3: TGTGCTAGTGGTTTAAGGTCCACTGGGAGTGATACGCAGTATTTT. Translating gives CASGLRSTGSDTQYF.

The V call is TRBV27, the J call TRBJ2-3; 8 nucleotides agree with TRBD1. Per germline, CDR1 MNHEY and CDR2 SMNVEV (reference sequence). The length of the CDR3 is 15 residues. V was clipped by 2 bases and J by 2 bases; unmatched bases: 3. The CDR3 nucleotides read TGTGCCAGCAGTTTAGGACAGGGACACACAGATACGCAGTATTTT. Protein: CASSLGQGHTDTQYF.

The chain is built from TRBV18 and TRBJ2-5; 10 bases match TRBD1. There are 17 residues in the CDR3. Germline V gives CDR1 KGHSH, CDR2 LQKENI. V lost 1 base and J lost 5; bases outside the gene matches: 10. DNA of the CDR3: TGTGCCAGCTCACCACTCGGACAGGGGGTGGCACACGAGACCCAGTACTTC. It yields the protein CASSPLGQGVAHETQYF. The full variable domain, its missing parts supplied by reference TRBV18 and TRBJ2-5, is NAGVMQNPRHLVRRRGQEARLRCSPMKGHSHVYWYRQLPEEGLKFMVYLQKENIIDESGMPKERFSAEFPKEGPSILRIQQVVRGDSAAYFCASSPLGQGVAHETQYFGPGTRLLVL.

The chain combines TRBV5-8 with TRBJ2-1; D ambiguous. The CDR3 totals 16 residues. V lost 4 bases, J lost 2 bases, and 16 bases lay in between. Germline CDR1 reads SGHTS; CDR2 reads YDEGEE. CDR3 in amino acids: CASSPGGSPTYNEQFF. Here the CDR3 DNA reads TGTGCCAGCAGCCCCGGCGGCAGTCCTACCTACAATGAGCAGTTCTTC.

The chain combines TRBV30 with TRBJ1-4, with TRBD1 identical over 7 bases. Germline V CDR1 and CDR2: GTSNPN, SVGIG (reference sequence). This CDR3 region has 13 residues. The J segment lost 7 bases and the V segment lost 0 bases, leaving 2 bases of the junction unmatched. CDR3 coding DNA: TGTGCCTGGAGTGTAGGGACAGCTGAAAAACTGTTTTTT. Its translation is CAWSVGTAEKLFF.

The chain has TRBV7-2 and TRBJ2-5; 10 nucleotides align to TRBD1. CDR3 size: 15 residues. The germline V gene has CDR1 SGHTA and CDR2 FQGNSA. V gave up 4 bases and J gave up 4 bases; unmatched junction bases: 6. The CDR3 spells CASSWDRGGLETQYF. The CDR3, as DNA: TGTGCCAGCAGCTGGGACAGGGGAGGTTTAGAGACCCAGTACTTC.

This chain joins TRBV6-5 and TRBJ1-2, with D perhaps matching TRBD1 (5 bases). Trimming took off 6 bases at V and 5 bases at J, with 19 bases between the two ends. Germline V CDR1 and CDR2: MNHEY, SVGAGI. There are 15 residues in the CDR3. CDR3 bases: TGTGCCAGCAGCGCGACGGGACGGACGACATATGGCTACACCTTC. Its protein is CASSATGRTTYGYTF.

The genes are TRBV23-1 and TRBJ1-6, with TRBD1 matching 12 bases. Being an ORF, TRBV23-1 has a function that is uncertain. V lost 6 bases and J lost 4; bases outside the gene matches: 1. This CDR3 comprises 15 residues. This CDR3 is CASRGQGAYNSPLHF. As DNA, the CDR3 is TGCGCCAGCAGGGGACAGGGGGCTTATAATTCACCCCTCCACTTT.

The chain recombines TRBV4-1 with TRBJ1-2; 7 nucleotides match TRBD1. The J segment lost 5 bases and the V segment lost 11 bases, leaving 8 bases of the junction unmatched. Germline CDR1 MGHRA, CDR2 YSYEKL. This CDR3 region has 12 residues. CDR3 loop: CAPGTEIYGYTF. The CDR3 DNA reads as TGCGCCCCCGGGACAGAAATTTATGGCTACACCTTC.

The chain couples TRBV11-2 to TRBJ2-7; D might be TRBD1 (5 bases). CDR1 and CDR2 (germline): SGHAT, FQNNGV. The CDR3 runs to 16 residues. V was trimmed by 5 bases and J by 0 bases, leaving 17 bases between them. CDR3 loop: CASSPPTAYSSYEQYF. As DNA, the CDR3 is TGTGCCAGCAGCCCGCCGACAGCCTATAGCTCCTACGAGCAGTACTTC.

The V gene is TRBV6-1, the J gene TRBJ1-6; 10 nucleotides match TRBD1. This CDR3 region has 15 residues. The germline gives CDR1 MNHNS, CDR2 SASEGT. V shed 1 base, J shed 11 bases, and the junction held 5 bases outside the gene matches. CDR3 loop: CASSEGQGASTPLHF. CDR3 coding DNA: TGTGCCAGCAGTGAAGGACAGGGGGCTTCCACACCCCTCCACTTT.

V usage is TRBV6-1 and J usage is TRBJ2-7; no clear D. V lost 3 bases and J 2 bases, leaving 5 bases between the germline ends. The CDR3 is 12 residues long. The germline V gene encodes CDR1 MNHNS and CDR2 SASEGT. CDR3 nucleotide sequence: TGTGCCAGCAGTGACCATACCTACGAGCAGTACTTC. Translated: CASSDHTYEQYF.

This clone was observed a few times. The rearrangement joins TRBV24-1 to TRBJ2-2; no firm D call. This CDR3 spans 16 amino acids. CDR1 and CDR2 from the germline V gene are KGHDR and SFDVKD. V lost 1 base and J 2 bases, leaving 10 bases between the germline ends. CDR3 sequence reads: CATSDFKPPNTGELFF. The CDR3 region has the DNA TGTGCCACCAGTGATTTCAAACCTCCTAACACCGGGGAGCTGTTTTTT.

The count of this clone is one. This sequence joins TRBV30 and TRBJ1-1; perhaps TRBD1 as D (5 bases). V lost 4 bases to trimming and J lost 7 bases, with 10 bases between them. In germline, CDR1 is GTSNPN, CDR2 SVGIG (reference sequence). The CDR3 totals 11 residues. The CDR3 sequence: CAWTGYSEAFF. The DNA of the CDR3 is TGTGCCTGGACAGGGTATAGTGAAGCTTTCTTT.

The J gene is TRBJ1-2, the V gene TRBV5-8; no firm D call. Trimming took 4 bases from V and 6 from J, leaving 10 bases between them. The CDR3 runs 12 residues. The germline V gene encodes CDR1 SGHTS and CDR2 YDEGEE. This CDR3 is CASSRRVDGYTF. CDR3 nucleotides: TGTGCCAGCAGCAGAAGGGTGGATGGCTACACCTTC.

A single count supports this clone. As DNA, the CDR3 is TGTGCCAGCAGTGAATGGGGTGAGCAGTTCTTC. It encodes CASSEWGEQFF. This chain connects TRBV2 to TRBJ2-1; no clear D gene. CDR3 length: 11 amino acids. Germline V gives CDR1 SNHLY, CDR2 FYNNEI. Trimming took 2 bases from V and 9 from J, leaving 5 bases between them.

The chain recombines TRBV19 with TRBJ1-6; unclear D gene. From germline, CDR1 is LNHDA and CDR2 SQIVND (reference sequence). The V end lost 7 bases, the J end lost 13 bases, and 14 bases lay between the germline ends. The CDR3 length is 12 residues. The CDR3 nucleotides read TGTGCCAGTACCCAAACGGGAGAGCCCCTCCACTTT. Its translation is CASTQTGEPLHF.

This clone was seen a single time. This CDR3 reads CAWREHQGADQPQHF. The CDR3, as DNA: TGTGCCTGGAGAGAACACCAGGGGGCAGATCAGCCCCAGCATTTT. The chain is built from TRBV30 and TRBJ1-5; 8 positions agree with TRBD1. CDR1 GTSNPN and CDR2 SVGIG come from the germline V gene (reference sequence). This CDR3 is 15 amino acids long. Unmatched junction bases numbered 9, after V lost 3 bases and J lost 5 bases. The variable domain in full, completed from reference TRBV30 and TRBJ1-5, reads SQTIHQWPATLVQPVGSPLSLECTVEGTSNPNLYWYRQAAGRGLQLLFYSVGIGQISSEVPQNLSASRPQDRQFILSSKKLLLSDSGFYLCAWREHQGADQPQHFGDGTRLSIL.

The V gene is TRBV5-1, the J gene TRBJ2-1, with 14 bases aligning to TRBD2. This CDR3 region has 16 residues. J lost 7 bases, V lost 4 bases, and 7 bases had no gene match. Per germline, CDR1 SGHRS and CDR2 YFSETQ. CDR3 coding DNA: TGCGCCAGCAGCCCCAGGGGGACTAGCGGGGGTAATGAGCAGTTCTTC. Protein product: CASSPRGTSGGNEQFF.

The gene calls are TRBV7-9 and TRBJ2-3; 14 positions agree with TRBD2. This CDR3 has 15 amino acids. Germline trimming cut 10 bases from V and 0 bases from J; bases unmatched to any gene: 3. Per germline, CDR1 SEHNR and CDR2 FQNEAQ (reference sequence). This CDR3 is CATGTSGGSTDTQYF. The CDR3 DNA is TGTGCCACGGGGACTAGCGGGGGAAGCACAGATACGCAGTATTTT.

The chain is built from TRBV7-8 and TRBJ2-7, with D hard to call. Germline V gene data show CDR1 as SGHVS and CDR2 as FQNEAQ. This CDR3 is 11 amino acids long. The V end lost 7 bases, the J end lost 6 bases, and 10 bases lay between the germline ends. CDR3 amino acids: CASTSTIEQYF. CDR3 nucleotides: TGTGCCAGCACCTCTACCATCGAGCAGTACTTC. Using reference TRBV7-8 and TRBJ2-7 for the parts outside the CDR3, the full variable domain is GAGVSQSPRYKVAKRGQDVALRCDPISGHVSLFWYQQALGQGPEFLTYFQNEAQLDKSGLPSDRFFAERPEGSVSTLKIQRTQQEDSAVYLCASTSTIEQYFGPGTRLTVT.

This rearrangement joins TRBV5-5 to TRBJ1-6, with D uncertain. There are 14 residues in the CDR3. V lost 1 base to trimming and J lost 10 bases, with 12 bases between them. The germline CDR1 and CDR2 sequences are SGHKS and YYEKEE (reference sequence). CDR3 residues: CASSLSTRNSPLHF. CDR3 bases: TGTGCCAGCAGCTTGAGTACGCGGAACTCACCCCTCCACTTT. The whole variable domain, filled in from reference TRBV5-5 and TRBJ1-6, reads DAGVTQSPTHLIKTRGQQVTLRCSPISGHKSVSWYQQVLGQGPQFIFQYYEKEERGRGNFPDRFSARQFPNYSSELNVNALLLGDSALYLCASSLSTRNSPLHFGNGTRLTVT.